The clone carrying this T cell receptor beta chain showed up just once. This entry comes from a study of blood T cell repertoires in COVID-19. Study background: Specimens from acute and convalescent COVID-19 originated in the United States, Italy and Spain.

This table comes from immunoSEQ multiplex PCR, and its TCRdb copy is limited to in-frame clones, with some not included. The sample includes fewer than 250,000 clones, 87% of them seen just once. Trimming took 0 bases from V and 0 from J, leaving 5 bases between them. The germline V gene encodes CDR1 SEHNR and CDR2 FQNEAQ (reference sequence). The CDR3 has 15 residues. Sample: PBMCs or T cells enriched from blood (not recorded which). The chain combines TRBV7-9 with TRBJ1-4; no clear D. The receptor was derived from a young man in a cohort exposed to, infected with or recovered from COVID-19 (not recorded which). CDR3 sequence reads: CASSLARATNEKLFF. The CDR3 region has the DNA TGTGCCAGCAGCTTAGCGAGAGCAACTAATGAAAAACTGTTTTTT.